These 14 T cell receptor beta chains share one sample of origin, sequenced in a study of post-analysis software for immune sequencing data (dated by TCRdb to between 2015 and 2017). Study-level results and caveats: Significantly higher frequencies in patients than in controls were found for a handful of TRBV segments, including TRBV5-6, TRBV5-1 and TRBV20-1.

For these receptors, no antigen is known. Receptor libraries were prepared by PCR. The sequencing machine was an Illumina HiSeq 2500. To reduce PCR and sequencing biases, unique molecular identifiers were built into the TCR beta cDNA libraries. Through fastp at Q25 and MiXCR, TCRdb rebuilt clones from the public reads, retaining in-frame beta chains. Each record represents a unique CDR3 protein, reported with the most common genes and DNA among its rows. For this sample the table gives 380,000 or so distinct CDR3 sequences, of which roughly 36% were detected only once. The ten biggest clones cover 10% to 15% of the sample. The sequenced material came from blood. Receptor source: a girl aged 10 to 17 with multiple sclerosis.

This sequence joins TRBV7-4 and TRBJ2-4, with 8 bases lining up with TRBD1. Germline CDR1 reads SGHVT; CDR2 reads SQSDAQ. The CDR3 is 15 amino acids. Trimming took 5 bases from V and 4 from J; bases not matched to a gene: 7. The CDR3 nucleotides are TGTGCCAGCAGCACATCCGGGGACAGGAAAAACATTCAGTACTTC. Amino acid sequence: CASSTSGDRKNIQYF.

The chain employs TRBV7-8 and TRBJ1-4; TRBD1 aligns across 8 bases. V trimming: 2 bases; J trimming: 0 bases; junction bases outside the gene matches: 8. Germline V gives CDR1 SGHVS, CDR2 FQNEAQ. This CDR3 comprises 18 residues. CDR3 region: CASSLPRTGIATNEKLFF. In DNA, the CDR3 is TGTGCCAGCAGCTTACCTAGGACAGGGATAGCAACTAATGAAAAACTGTTTTTT.

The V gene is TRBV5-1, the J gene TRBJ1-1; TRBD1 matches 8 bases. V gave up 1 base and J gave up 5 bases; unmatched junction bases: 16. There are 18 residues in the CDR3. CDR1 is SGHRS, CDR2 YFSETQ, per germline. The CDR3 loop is CASSLKQGGSPRLTEAFF. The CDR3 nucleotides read TGCGCCAGCAGCTTGAAACAGGGGGGTTCCCCTAGGCTGACTGAAGCTTTCTTT.

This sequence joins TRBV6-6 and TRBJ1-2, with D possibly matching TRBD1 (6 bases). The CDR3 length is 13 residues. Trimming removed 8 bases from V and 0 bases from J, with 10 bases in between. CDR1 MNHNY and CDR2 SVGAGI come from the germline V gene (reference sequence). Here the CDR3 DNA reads TGTGCCAGCCTCAGGGGAGCTAACTATGGCTACACCTTC. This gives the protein CASLRGANYGYTF.

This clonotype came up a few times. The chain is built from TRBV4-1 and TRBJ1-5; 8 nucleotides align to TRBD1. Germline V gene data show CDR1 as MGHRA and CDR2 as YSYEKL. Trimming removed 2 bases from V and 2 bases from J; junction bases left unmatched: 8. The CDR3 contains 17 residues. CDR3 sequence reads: CASSQLQGTGGNQPQHF. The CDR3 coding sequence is TGCGCCAGCAGCCAATTGCAGGGGACAGGTGGCAATCAGCCCCAGCATTTT.

The CDR3 protein is CSVRLPYNEQFF. DNA for the CDR3: TGCAGCGTTAGGCTGCCGTACAATGAGCAGTTCTTC. V and J are TRBV29-1 and TRBJ2-1; the D is unclear. Germline-derived CDR1 and CDR2 are SQVTM and ANQGSEA. This CDR3 has 12 amino acids. Trimming took off 5 bases at V and 4 bases at J, with 9 bases between the two ends.

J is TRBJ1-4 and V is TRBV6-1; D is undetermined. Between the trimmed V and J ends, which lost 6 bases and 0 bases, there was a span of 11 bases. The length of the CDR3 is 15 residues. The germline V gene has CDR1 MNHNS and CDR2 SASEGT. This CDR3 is CASRPSSATNEKLFF. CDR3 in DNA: TGTGCCAGCAGGCCGTCATCAGCAACTAATGAAAAACTGTTTTTT.

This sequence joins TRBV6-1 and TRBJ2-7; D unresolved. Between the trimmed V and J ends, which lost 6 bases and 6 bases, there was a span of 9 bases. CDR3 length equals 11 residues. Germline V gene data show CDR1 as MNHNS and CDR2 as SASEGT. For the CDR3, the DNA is TGTGCCAGCAGGTTGACTGGCGAGCAGTACTTC. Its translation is CASRLTGEQYF.

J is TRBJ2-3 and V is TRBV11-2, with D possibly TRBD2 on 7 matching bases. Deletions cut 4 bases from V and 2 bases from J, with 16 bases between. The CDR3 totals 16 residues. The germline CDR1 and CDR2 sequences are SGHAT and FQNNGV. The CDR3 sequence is CASSWGGGAPTDTQYF. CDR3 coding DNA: TGTGCCAGCAGCTGGGGTGGGGGGGCCCCCACAGATACGCAGTATTTT.

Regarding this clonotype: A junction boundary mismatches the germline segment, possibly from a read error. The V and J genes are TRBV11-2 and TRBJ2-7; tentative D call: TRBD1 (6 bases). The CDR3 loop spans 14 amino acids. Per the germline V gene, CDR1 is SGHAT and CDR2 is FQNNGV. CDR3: CAGSSQGLDYEQYF. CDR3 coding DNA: TGTGCCGGCAGCTCACAGGGCTTGGACTACGAGCAGTACTTC.

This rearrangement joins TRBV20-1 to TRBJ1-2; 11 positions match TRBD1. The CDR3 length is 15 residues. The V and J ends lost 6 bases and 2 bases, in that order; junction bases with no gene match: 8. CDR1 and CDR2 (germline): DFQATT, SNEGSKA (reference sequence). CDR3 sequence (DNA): TGCAGTGCGCAGGATCGGACAGGGGGCAACTATGGCTACACCTTC. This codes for CSAQDRTGGNYGYTF.

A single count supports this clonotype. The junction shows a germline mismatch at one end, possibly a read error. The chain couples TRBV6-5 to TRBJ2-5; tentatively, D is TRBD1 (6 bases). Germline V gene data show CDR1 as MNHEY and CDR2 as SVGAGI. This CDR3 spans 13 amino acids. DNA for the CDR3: TGTGCCAGTAGTTACTCAGGGGCTGAGACCCAGTACTTC. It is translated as CASSYSGAETQYF.

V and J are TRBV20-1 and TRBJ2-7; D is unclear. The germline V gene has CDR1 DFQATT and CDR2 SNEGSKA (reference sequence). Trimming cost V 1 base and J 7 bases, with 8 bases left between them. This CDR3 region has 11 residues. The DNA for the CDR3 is TGCAGTGCTAGAGGTGGGCTAGAGCAGTACTTC. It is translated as CSARGGLEQYF.

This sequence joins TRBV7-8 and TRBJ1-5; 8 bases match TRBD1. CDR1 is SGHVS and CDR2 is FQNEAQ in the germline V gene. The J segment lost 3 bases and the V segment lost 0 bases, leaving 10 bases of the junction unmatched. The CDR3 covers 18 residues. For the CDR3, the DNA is TGTGCCAGCAGCTTAGCTTCTCGAAGACAGGGGCTCAATCAGCCCCAGCATTTT. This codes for CASSLASRRQGLNQPQHF.